A selection of T cell receptor beta chains follows, all from one sample in a study of blood T cell repertoires in COVID-19. The protocol was immunoSEQ multiplex PCR, while the TCRdb copy is restricted to in-frame clones and leaves out a portion. The top ten hold 9.5% to 15% of the sample, which has roughly 90,000 clones, roughly 84% seen once. The sequenced sample consisted of peripheral blood. These receptors originate from a human donor in a cohort sampled during active COVID-19. The CDR3 runs from the conserved cysteine through the conserved F or W. Fields, in order: clone size, D gene, J gene, V gene, CDR3 protein, CDR3 DNA. A D gene is named only where the DNA matches it firmly. Clone size is shown for a subset of rows, as once, few, many or a class of expanded clone.

- | TRBD2 | TRBJ2-2 | TRBV2 | CASSGTRSTGELFF | TGTGCCAGCAGTGGGACTAGATCCACCGGGGAGCTGTTTTTT
few | TRBD1 | TRBJ1-1 | TRBV4-1 | CASSQSYGTGDTEAFF | TGCGCCAGCAGCCAATCGTACGGGACAGGGGACACTGAAGCTTTCTTT
- | - | TRBJ1-1 | TRBV19 | CASSRGARTEAFF | TGTGCCAGTAGTCGGGGGGCGCGGACTGAAGCTTTCTTT
- | TRBD1 | TRBJ2-6 | TRBV4-3 | CASSPLTGTGANVLTF | TGCGCCAGCAGCCCTCTGACAGGGACTGGGGCCAACGTCCTGACTTTC
- | TRBD1 | TRBJ2-1 | TRBV5-1 | CASSQAPGQSSYNEQFF | TGCGCCAGCAGCCAAGCCCCGGGACAGAGCTCCTACAATGAGCAGTTCTTC
few | TRBD2 | TRBJ2-1 | TRBV5-4 | CASRPGSSGGNEQFF | TGTGCCAGCAGGCCAGGGTCCTCGGGGGGTAATGAGCAGTTCTTC
- | - | TRBJ1-3 | TRBV19 | CASGILGGNAGNTIYF | TGTGCCAGTGGGATTCTGGGGGGTAACGCTGGAAACACCATATATTTT
once | TRBD2 | TRBJ2-3 | TRBV3-1/TRBV3-2 | CASSQDLVPGGGAKADTQYF | TGTGCCAGCAGCCAAGATCTTGTTCCGGGCGGGGGGGCCAAGGCAGATACGCAGTATTTT
- | - | TRBJ1-1 | TRBV11-3 | CASSVSRGTEAFF | TGTGCCAGCAGCGTCAGTCGGGGCACTGAAGCTTTCTTT
- | TRBD1 | TRBJ2-1 | TRBV7-2 | CASTTRGGGVGEQFF | TGTGCCAGCACCACTAGAGGGGGCGGAGTCGGTGAGCAGTTCTTC
- | TRBD1 | TRBJ1-2 | TRBV6-2/TRBV6-3 | CASSYPGTGGYGYTF | TGTGCCAGCAGTTACCCCGGGACAGGGGGTTATGGCTACACCTTC
- | TRBD1 | TRBJ2-2 | TRBV19 | CASEGTGRTGELFF | TGTGCCAGTGAGGGGACAGGGCGGACCGGGGAGCTGTTTTTT
- | - | TRBJ1-2 | TRBV25-1 | CASSDPGSVNGYTF | TGTGCCAGCAGTGATCCAGGGTCCGTGAATGGCTACACCTTC
- | TRBD1 | TRBJ2-7 | TRBV5-1 | CASSWDRQGVYEQYF | TGCGCCAGCAGCTGGGACCGACAGGGCGTCTACGAGCAGTACTTC
once | - | TRBJ2-7 | TRBV7-2 | CASSLLTSGEQYF | TGTGCCAGCAGCTTACTAACCTCGGGCGAGCAGTACTTC
once | - | TRBJ1-1 | TRBV9 | CASSVTDDTEAFF | TGTGCCAGCAGCGTGACAGATGACACTGAAGCTTTCTTT
- | TRBD2 | TRBJ2-5 | TRBV9 | CASSVTSSQETQYF | TGTGCCAGCAGCGTGACTAGCAGCCAAGAGACCCAGTACTTC
- | - | TRBJ1-1 | TRBV28 | CASRISGQLVTQAFF | TGTGCCAGCAGGATATCTGGACAGCTAGTGACCCAAGCTTTCTTT
- | - | TRBJ2-3 | TRBV9 | CASSAFLDRYSTDTQYF | TGTGCCAGCAGCGCCTTTTTGGACAGATACAGCACAGATACGCAGTATTTT
few | - | TRBJ1-1 | TRBV5-4 | CASSPRRGLEAFF | TGTGCCAGCAGCCCCAGGCGGGGCCTTGAAGCTTTCTTT
- | TRBD2 | TRBJ2-3 | TRBV28 | CASSFLTSGASTDTQYF | TGTGCCAGCAGTTTTTTGACTAGCGGAGCTAGCACAGATACGCAGTATTTT
- | TRBD1 | TRBJ2-1 | TRBV9 | CASSQDRGAYNEQFF | TGTGCCAGCAGTCAAGACAGGGGGGCCTACAATGAGCAGTTCTTC
- | - | TRBJ2-7 | TRBV19 | CASSSVSTYEQYF | TGTGCCAGTAGTAGCGTTTCGACCTACGAGCAGTACTTC
- | - | TRBJ1-1 | TRBV11-2 | CASSLPRTLNTEAFF | TGTGCCAGCAGCTTACCCAGGACTCTGAACACTGAAGCTTTCTTT
- | - | TRBJ1-5 | TRBV6-1 | CASSEAGDQPQHF | TGTGCCAGCAGTGAAGCAGGAGATCAGCCCCAGCATTTT
- | - | TRBJ2-2 | TRBV15 | CATSRGNRDTGELFF | TGTGCCACCAGCAGAGGCAACCGGGACACCGGGGAGCTGTTTTTT
few | TRBD2 | TRBJ2-1 | TRBV4-2 | CASSQESGLGAQFF | TGTGCCAGCAGCCAAGAATCGGGACTAGGCGCGCAGTTCTTC
- | - | TRBJ1-5 | TRBV7-9 | CVSSLGAGKNQPQHF | TGTGTCAGCAGCTTAGGGGCGGGAAAAAATCAGCCCCAGCATTTT
- | - | TRBJ2-7 | TRBV7-2 | CASSVPQAYEQYF | TGTGCCAGCAGCGTCCCTCAGGCCTACGAGCAGTACTTC
- | TRBD2 | TRBJ2-1 | TRBV7-7 | CASSLGPSGSGNEQFF | TGTGCCAGCAGCTTAGGGCCTAGCGGGAGTGGGAATGAGCAGTTCTTC
- | - | TRBJ2-7 | TRBV6-5 | CASSSLVGPPYEQYF | TGTGCCAGCAGTTCACTAGTGGGTCCCCCCTACGAGCAGTACTTC
- | TRBD1 | TRBJ2-6 | TRBV7-2 | CASSLVGTAGANVLTF | TGTGCCAGCAGCTTAGTGGGGACAGCTGGGGCCAACGTCCTGACTTTC
- | - | TRBJ2-7 | TRBV5-8 | CASSLERGTGEQYF | TGTGCCAGCAGCTTGGAACGGGGAACGGGGGAGCAGTACTTC
- | - | TRBJ2-5 | TRBV4-2 | CASSYSLQETQYF | TGTGCCAGCAGTTACAGCCTGCAAGAGACCCAGTACTTC
- | - | TRBJ1-1 | TRBV29-1 | CSVDREWGTEAFF | TGCAGCGTTGATCGGGAGTGGGGGACTGAAGCTTTCTTT
- | - | TRBJ1-2 | TRBV4-1 | CASSQGASQGAVGYTF | TGCGCCAGCAGCCAGGGGGCGAGTCAGGGAGCTGTTGGCTACACCTTC
- | - | TRBJ1-1 | TRBV9 | CASSVTGREAFF | TGTGCCAGCAGCGTAACAGGCCGTGAAGCTTTCTTT
once | - | TRBJ1-2 | TRBV5-4 | CASSRAGVAANYGYTF | TGTGCCAGCAGCCGGGCGGGGGTGGCCGCGAACTATGGCTACACCTTC
- | - | TRBJ2-6 | TRBV28 | CASSGTTDPSGANVLTF | TGTGCCAGCAGCGGGACAACCGACCCCTCTGGGGCCAACGTCCTGACTTTC
- | - | TRBJ2-7 | TRBV5-1 | CASSPRPGSHEQYF | TGCGCCAGCAGCCCCCGGCCGGGATCCCACGAGCAGTACTTC
- | TRBD1 | TRBJ2-7 | TRBV28 | CASSTGQGNEQYF | TGTGCCAGCAGTACCGGACAGGGTAACGAGCAGTACTTC
- | TRBD1 | TRBJ1-1 | TRBV7-8 | CASSYGTEPEAFF | TGTGCCAGCAGCTACGGGACAGAGCCTGAAGCTTTCTTT
few | TRBD1 | TRBJ2-7 | TRBV27 | CASSPDRGRQNEQYF | TGTGCCAGCAGTCCAGACAGGGGGCGTCAAAACGAGCAGTACTTC
- | TRBD2 | TRBJ2-1 | TRBV5-1 | CASSFIASGNYNEQFF | TGCGCCAGCAGCTTTATCGCTAGCGGGAATTACAATGAGCAGTTCTTC
- | TRBD2 | TRBJ2-7 | TRBV2 | CASSELAGPYEQYF | TGTGCCAGCAGTGAACTAGCGGGACCCTACGAGCAGTACTTC
few | - | TRBJ2-3 | TRBV25-1 | CASAPGDTQYF | TGTGCCAGCGCGCCTGGTGATACGCAGTATTTT
- | - | TRBJ2-7 | TRBV18 | CASSLPQGGMHEQYF | TGTGCCAGCTCACTACCCCAAGGGGGAATGCACGAGCAGTACTTC
once | - | TRBJ2-5 | TRBV20-1 | CSVGARETQYF | TGCAGTGTGGGGGCTCGGGAGACCCAGTACTTC
few | - | TRBJ1-6 | TRBV19 | CASAHARLNSPLHF | TGTGCCAGCGCCCATGCCAGGCTAAATTCACCCCTCCACTTT
- | TRBD2 | TRBJ2-7 | TRBV5-1 | CASSLNGLSPRGDEQYF | TGCGCCAGCAGCCTCAACGGACTGTCTCCTCGGGGGGACGAGCAGTACTTC
few | TRBD1 | TRBJ1-2 | TRBV29-1 | CSVGDSYGYTF | TGCAGCGTAGGGGACAGCTATGGCTACACCTTC
once | - | TRBJ2-3 | TRBV11-3 | CASSRGQSTDTQYF | TGTGCCAGCAGCCGGGGACAAAGCACAGATACGCAGTATTTT
once | - | TRBJ1-2 | TRBV2 | CASSPSPLQGYTF | TGTGCCAGCAGCCCCTCACCATTACAGGGCTACACCTTC